The 27 T cell receptor beta chains presented below share a single source sample, sequenced in a study of blood T cell repertoires in COVID-19. Assay: immunoSEQ multiplex PCR; the TCRdb copy retains only in-frame clones and omits some. The sample holds 270,000 or so clones, roughly 84% seen once. Sample: peripheral blood. These receptors all come from a woman between 18 and 29 years old with acute or convalescent COVID-19.

The rearrangement uses TRBV25-1 and TRBJ1-2; perhaps TRBD1 as D (6 bases). The CDR3 contains 12 residues. Germline V gene sequence: CDR1 MGHDK, CDR2 SYGVNS. V shed 10 bases and J shed 6 bases, with 15 bases lying between them. In DNA, the CDR3 is TGTGCCACCTCGTCCGGGACACATGGCTACACCTTC. As protein: CATSSGTHGYTF.

This sequence joins TRBV4-3 and TRBJ2-3, with D hard to call. Trimming cost V 5 bases and J 2 bases, with 14 bases left between them. In germline, CDR1 is LGHNA, CDR2 YSLEER. This CDR3 comprises 15 residues. The CDR3 DNA reads TGCGCCAGCAGCGGTGACACAGTTAACACAGATACGCAGTATTTT. Translating it yields CASSGDTVNTDTQYF.

J is TRBJ2-1 and V is TRBV6-9; perhaps TRBD2 as D (7 bases). The CDR3 totals 17 residues. CDR1 and CDR2 from the germline V gene are MNHGY and SVAAGI. Trimming removed 8 bases at V and 1 base at J, with 21 bases between. The DNA for the CDR3 is TGTGCCAGCGGGGGGCTAGCGGCTCTCAAATCCTACAATGAGCAGTTCTTC. Residues: CASGGLAALKSYNEQFF.

This rearrangement joins TRBV5-6 to TRBJ2-1; 12 bases fit TRBD2. Trimming took 0 bases from V and 9 from J; bases not matched to a gene: 4. CDR1 and CDR2 from the germline V gene are SGHDT and YYEEEE. The CDR3 spans 15 residues. Here the CDR3 reads CASSLGTSGASEQFF. The CDR3 DNA reads TGTGCCAGCAGCTTGGGGACTAGCGGGGCCAGTGAGCAGTTCTTC.

The chain combines TRBV27 with TRBJ1-1; D uncertain. Germline-derived CDR1 and CDR2 are MNHEY and SMNVEV (reference sequence). V dropped 5 bases and J dropped 1 base, with 14 bases sitting between them. This CDR3 comprises 15 residues. As DNA, the CDR3 is TGTGCCAGCAGTACCCTGGGAGGTTGGAACACTGAAGCTTTCTTT. It encodes CASSTLGGWNTEAFF.

The V gene is TRBV7-9, the J gene TRBJ2-7; 10 bases map to TRBD2. Germline V gives CDR1 SEHNR, CDR2 FQNEAQ (reference sequence). With V trimmed by 5 bases and J by 5 bases, 9 bases remained unmatched. This CDR3 contains 15 residues. The CDR3 protein is CASSPSSGSFDEQYF. The CDR3 bases are TGTGCCAGCAGCCCCTCTAGCGGGAGTTTCGACGAGCAGTACTTC. The complete variable domain, with remaining parts taken from reference TRBV7-9 and TRBJ2-7, reads DTGVSQNPRHKITKRGQNVTFRCDPISEHNRLYWYRQTLGQGPEFLTYFQNEAQLEKSRLLSDRFSAERPKGSFSTLEIQRTEQGDSAMYLCASSPSSGSFDEQYFGPGTRLTVT.

This CDR3 reads CASSSGVRTSGGSSYNEQFF. CDR3 coding DNA: TGTGCCAGCAGTTCGGGGGTGAGGACTAGCGGGGGTAGCTCCTACAATGAGCAGTTCTTC. The genes are TRBV28 and TRBJ2-1, with 13 bases matching TRBD2. The trim removed 4 bases at V and 0 bases at J, leaving 12 bases unmatched. The CDR3 covers 20 residues. Germline-derived CDR1 and CDR2 are MDHEN and SYDVKM.

The V call is TRBV5-1, the J call TRBJ2-1; D perhaps matches TRBD1 (6 bases). V lost 7 bases and J 8 bases, leaving 16 bases between the germline ends. CDR3 length: 13 residues. In germline, CDR1 is SGHRS, CDR2 YFSETQ. The CDR3 is CASGLRGRDEQFF. CDR3 in DNA: TGCGCCAGCGGGCTCAGGGGCAGGGATGAGCAGTTCTTC.

This clone was recorded only once. V is TRBV18 and J is TRBJ1-5, with a tentative D call TRBD1 (5 bases). V lost 0 bases, J lost 6 bases, and 12 bases lay in between. The CDR3 totals 15 residues. Looked up from germline, CDR1 is KGHSH and CDR2 is LQKENI. In DNA, the CDR3 is TGTGCCAGCTCACCACCACCGGGGGGGAGTCAGCCCCAGCATTTT. As protein: CASSPPPGGSQPQHF.

There are a few counts of this clone. The sample contains more than one DNA sequence encoding this CDR3. The CDR3 DNA reads TGTGCCAGCAGCTTAGGGCAGGGATCATCACCCCTCCACTTT. Amino acid sequence: CASSLGQGSSPLHF. This rearrangement joins TRBV7-2 to TRBJ1-6; a possible D gene is TRBD1 (5 bases). CDR3 length: 14 amino acids. The V gene lost 1 base and the J gene lost 10 bases, with 11 bases spanning the gap. Germline V CDR1 and CDR2: SGHTA, FQGNSA.

The chain links TRBV3-1 (or the pseudogene TRBV3-2) to TRBJ1-2, with unresolved D. Germline V CDR1 and CDR2: LGHDT, YNNKEL (reference sequence). The CDR3 sequence is 17 residues long. V dropped 6 bases and J dropped 5 bases, with 25 bases sitting between them. For the CDR3, the DNA is TGTGCCAGCAGGCATAACCTCGGGATACATCCACATTATGGCTACACCTTC. Encoded protein: CASRHNLGIHPHYGYTF.

J is TRBJ2-1 and V is TRBV11-3; 14 bases agree with TRBD2. The CDR3 contains 17 residues. Germline CDR1 is SGHNT and CDR2 is YENEEA. Germline trimming cut 0 bases from V and 8 bases from J; bases unmatched to any gene: 6. This CDR3 is CASSLESGTSGSDEQFF. The CDR3 DNA sequence: TGTGCCAGCAGCTTAGAATCCGGGACTAGCGGGAGCGATGAGCAGTTCTTC.

V usage is TRBV7-2 and J usage is TRBJ2-5; the D is unclear. V lost 1 base to trimming and J lost 5 bases, with 11 bases between them. The CDR3 is made up of 14 amino acids. CDR1 is SGHTA, CDR2 FQGNSA, per germline. CDR3 sequence (DNA): TGTGCCAGCAGCTTAGTCGGGTCAGCGGAGACCCAGTACTTC. It specifies CASSLVGSAETQYF.

The J gene is TRBJ1-2, the V gene TRBV6-5; 9 bases agree with TRBD1. Germline V gene lookup returns CDR1 MNHEY and CDR2 SVGAGI. V shed 7 bases and J 8 bases; nucleotides not matched to a gene: 8. This CDR3 contains 13 residues. The CDR3 is CASTPDRGGGYTF. DNA for the CDR3: TGTGCCAGCACCCCGGACAGGGGAGGCGGCTACACCTTC.

This sequence joins TRBV24-1 and TRBJ2-1; 12 bases agree with TRBD2. Germline loops: CDR1 KGHDR, CDR2 SFDVKD. Unmatched junction bases numbered 6, after V lost 2 bases and J lost 8 bases. The CDR3 runs 16 residues. This chain's CDR3 is CATSDSRLAGGHEQFF. Written as DNA, the CDR3 is TGTGCCACCAGTGATTCGCGGCTAGCGGGAGGGCATGAGCAGTTCTTC.

This chain links TRBV10-2 with TRBJ2-7; 8 positions match TRBD2. From germline, CDR1 is WSHSY and CDR2 SAAADI. CDR3 length: 14 amino acids. V lost 3 bases, J lost 6 bases, and 7 bases stayed unmatched. The CDR3 DNA follows: TGCGCCAGCAGTGATCCGGGACTAGTATCCGAGCAGTACTTC. Its protein product is CASSDPGLVSEQYF.

The rearrangement uses TRBV10-3 and TRBJ1-2; 9 bases agree with TRBD1. The CDR3 spans 16 residues. Germline-derived CDR1 and CDR2 are ENHRY and SYGVKD. The V and J ends lost 8 bases and 0 bases, in that order; junction bases with no gene match: 10. CDR3 nucleotide sequence: TGTGCCATCCGCCGGGACAGGGATTCAGCTAACTATGGCTACACCTTC. This encodes CAIRRDRDSANYGYTF.

This clone was seen only a few times. This chain joins TRBV28 and TRBJ2-7; 13 bases are shared with TRBD2. The length of the CDR3 is 15 residues. From germline, CDR1 is MDHEN and CDR2 SYDVKM. The trim removed 2 bases at V and 6 bases at J, leaving 4 bases unmatched. CDR3 protein: CASSLLGLAGAEQYF. The DNA of the CDR3 is TGTGCCAGCAGTTTACTCGGACTAGCGGGAGCCGAGCAGTACTTC.

This clone was picked up one time. The chain recombines TRBV6-5 with TRBJ2-1; 9 bases match TRBD2. Germline V lookup: CDR1 MNHEY, CDR2 SVGAGI. Losses at the gene ends were 6 bases for V and 7 bases for J; bases not matched to a gene: 1. The CDR3 sequence is 12 residues long. The CDR3 coding sequence is TGTGCCAGCAGCGGACTAGCGAATGAGCAGTTCTTC. Translated, it gives CASSGLANEQFF.

The chain uses TRBV7-2 and TRBJ2-5; a possible D gene is TRBD2 (5 bases). V was cut by 1 base and J by 5 bases, with 17 bases left in between. CDR1 and CDR2 (germline): SGHTA, FQGNSA. The CDR3 loop spans 16 amino acids. In nucleotides, the CDR3 is TGTGCCAGCAGCTTAGGTGGGAGAGGTTCGGGGGAGACCCAGTACTTC. Residues: CASSLGGRGSGETQYF. Drawing the rest from reference TRBV7-2 and TRBJ2-5, the complete variable domain is GAGVSQSPSNKVTEKGKDVELRCDPISGHTALYWYRQSLGQGLEFLIYFQGNSAPDKSGLPSDRFSAERTGGSVSTLTIQRTQQEDSAVYLCASSLGGRGSGETQYFGPGTRLLVL.

V gene TRBV4-2 combines with J gene TRBJ2-1; 13 bases align to TRBD2. Germline V gene lookup returns CDR1 LGHNA and CDR2 YNFKEQ. The CDR3 covers 16 residues. The V gene end was trimmed by 1 base and the J gene end by 8 bases; junction bases not matched to a gene: 5. The CDR3 loop reads CASSQGTSGSGYEQFF. The CDR3 DNA reads as TGTGCCAGCAGCCAAGGGACTAGCGGGAGCGGTTATGAGCAGTTCTTC.

The chain joins TRBV19 to TRBJ1-6, with a tentative D call TRBD1 (5 bases). The germline V gene encodes CDR1 LNHDA and CDR2 SQIVND (reference sequence). The CDR3 loop spans 14 amino acids. Trimming removed 7 bases from V and 8 bases from J, with 15 bases in between. CDR3 in amino acids: CASTPGGDYSPLHF. The DNA of the CDR3 is TGTGCCAGTACTCCGGGGGGGGATTATTCACCCCTCCACTTT.

V gene TRBV2 combines with J gene TRBJ2-7, with a weak D call TRBD1 (7 bases). Trimming pared 2 bases from V and 2 bases from J, leaving 13 bases between. The germline V gene encodes CDR1 SNHLY and CDR2 FYNNEI. The CDR3 has 15 amino acids. Written as DNA, the CDR3 is TGTGCCAGCAGTGAATCCCCAGGGGGGCCCTACGAGCAGTACTTC. Its protein product is CASSESPGGPYEQYF.

The chain is built from TRBV4-3 and TRBJ1-5; the D is unclear. Germline assignment: CDR1 LGHNA and CDR2 YSLEER. Trimming cost V 0 bases and J 1 base, with 10 bases left between them. This CDR3 contains 16 residues. The CDR3 spells CASSQEWGGSNQPQHF. The CDR3 region has the DNA TGCGCCAGCAGCCAAGAGTGGGGAGGGAGCAATCAGCCCCAGCATTTT.

The chain recombines TRBV6-5 with TRBJ2-7; 9 bases align to TRBD1. Trimming at V came to 6 bases and at J to 9 bases, leaving 6 bases not matched to a gene. The CDR3 is made up of 12 amino acids. CDR1 and CDR2 (germline): MNHEY, SVGAGI. The CDR3 bases are TGTGCCAGCAGGAAGGGACAGGGCGGGCAGTACTTC. This codes for CASRKGQGGQYF.

This chain links TRBV9 with TRBJ1-2; 7 bases line up with TRBD1. CDR3 length equals 14 residues. Germline trimming cut 1 base from V and 10 bases from J; bases unmatched to any gene: 10. Per germline, CDR1 SGDLS and CDR2 YYNGEE. The CDR3 spells CASSVIQGIDDYTF. The CDR3, as DNA: TGTGCCAGCAGCGTAATACAGGGGATTGACGACTACACCTTC.

This chain joins TRBV6-5 and TRBJ2-1; D uncertain. The ends were cut back, 3 bases at V and 5 bases at J, with 8 bases in the middle. CDR1 and CDR2 from the germline V gene are MNHEY and SVGAGI. This CDR3 has 13 residues. In nucleotides, the CDR3 is TGTGCCAGCAGTTATGGGCCGGACAATGAGCAGTTCTTC. Protein: CASSYGPDNEQFF.